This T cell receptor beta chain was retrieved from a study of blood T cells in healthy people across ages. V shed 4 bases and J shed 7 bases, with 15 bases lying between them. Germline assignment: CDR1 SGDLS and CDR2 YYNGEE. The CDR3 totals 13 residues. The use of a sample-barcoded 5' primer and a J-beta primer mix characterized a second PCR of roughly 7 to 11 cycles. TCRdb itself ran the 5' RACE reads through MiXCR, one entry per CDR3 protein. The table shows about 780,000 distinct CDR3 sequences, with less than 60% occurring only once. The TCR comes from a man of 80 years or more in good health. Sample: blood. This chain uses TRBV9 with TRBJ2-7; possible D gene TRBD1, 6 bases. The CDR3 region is CASSSQGDNEQYF. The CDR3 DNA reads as TGTGCCAGCAGCTCCCAAGGGGACAATGAGCAGTACTTC.